This TCR beta chain was documented in a study of identical twins. Findings and limits, study-wide: Insertions were reduced in abundant cord blood beta clonotypes but not in memory repertoires. Where out-of-frame alpha sequences were twin-shared, they showed excess low generation probability.

Trimming pared 2 bases from V and 9 bases from J, leaving 14 bases between. This CDR3 spans 14 amino acids. Via MiXCR, TCRdb re-called the 5' RACE reads, giving one row per CDR3 protein. This repertoire shows about 530,000 distinct CDR3 sequences, more than 20% found once; its top ten account for around 0.48%. This clonotype was observed many times. What it binds is unknown. The sample was also reused in another study, on yellow fever vaccine responses in identical twins.

Specimen: CD4+ T cells sorted from blood. The receptor's source is a woman aged 18-29 years in good health. The rearrangement uses TRBV12-3 or TRBV12-4 and TRBJ2-1, with D maybe TRBD2 (5 bases). CDR3: CASSLSPPEGEQFF. For the CDR3, the DNA is TGTGCCAGCAGTTTATCCCCCCCCGAGGGTGAGCAGTTCTTC.